This TCR beta chain came from a study of blood T cell repertoires in COVID-19. On the study more broadly: Researchers got acute and convalescent COVID-19 samples from the United States, Italy and Spain.

V was pared by 4 bases and J by 6 bases, with 8 bases of the junction left unmatched. CDR3 size: 15 residues. The germline CDR1 and CDR2 sequences are SGHNT and YYREEE (reference sequence). Generated by immunoSEQ multiplex PCR, the TCRdb table keeps only in-frame clones and is missing some. The data show tens of thousands of clones, with roughly four fifths seen just once and over 25% held by the top ten. This chain uses TRBV5-4 with TRBJ2-3; 10 bases map to TRBD2. The clonotype was recovered from an elderly woman with acute or convalescent COVID-19. The sample consisted of peripheral blood. The CDR3, as DNA: TGTGCCAGCAGCGTTAGCGGGAGGAGGTGGGATACGCAGTATTTT. Protein: CASSVSGRRWDTQYF.